The 6 T cell receptor beta chains in this list originate from one sample, sequenced in a study of monozygotic twins with inflammatory bowel disease. TCRdb re-called the 5' RACE reads; one entry per CDR3 protein, DNA not given. The ten most abundant clones cover about 2.3% of a sample with 400,000 or so distinct CDR3 sequences. The sequencing sample was made of blood. These receptors all stem from a human donor with ulcerative colitis or Crohn's disease, or a healthy co-twin of an affected twin (not recorded which).

The chain links TRBV5-4 to TRBJ2-1; TCRdb's D gene call, TRBD1, goes unchecked for lack of DNA. The CDR3 spans 14 residues. The germline V gene has CDR1 SGHNT and CDR2 YYREEE (reference sequence). CDR3 protein: CAFRGRDGADEQFF.

V is TRBV20-1 and J is TRBJ1-2; TCRdb picks TRBD1, but there is no DNA to check that call. In germline, CDR1 is DFQATT, CDR2 SNEGSKA (reference sequence). The CDR3 length is 17 residues. The chain's CDR3 is CSAVVGGGQGIFYGYTF.

V is TRBV7-9 and J is TRBJ1-1; TCRdb selects TRBD1, and the lack of DNA leaves this call unchecked. This CDR3 is built from 15 residues. CDR1 and CDR2 from the germline V gene are SEHNR and FQNEAQ (reference sequence). CDR3: CASSLARASRAEAFF.

The chain has TRBV7-2 and TRBJ2-1; the TCRdb D gene call, TRBD1, has no DNA to confirm it. Germline lookup yields CDR1 SGHTA and CDR2 FQGNSA. The CDR3 runs 15 residues. The CDR3 reads CASSSGGTFVNEQFF.

The V and J genes are TRBV7-3 and TRBJ2-3; TCRdb names TRBD1, which stays unverified in the absence of DNA. Per the germline V gene, CDR1 is SGHTA and CDR2 is FQGTGA. The CDR3 length is 14 residues. CDR3 in amino acids: CASSFAGGTDTQYF.

The chain joins TRBV2 to TRBJ1-6; absent DNA, TCRdb's TRBD1 call cannot be checked. CDR1 SNHLY and CDR2 FYNNEI come from the germline V gene. CDR3 length equals 17 residues. The CDR3 sequence: CASSDPGTFRVNSPLHF. The full variable domain, in which reference TRBV2 and TRBJ1-6 provide the parts outside the CDR3, is EPEVTQTPSHQVTQMGQEVILRCVPISNHLYFYWYRQILGQKVEFLVSFYNNEISEKSEIFDDQFSVERPDGSNFTLKIRSTKLEDSAMYFCASSDPGTFRVNSPLHFGNGTRLTVT.